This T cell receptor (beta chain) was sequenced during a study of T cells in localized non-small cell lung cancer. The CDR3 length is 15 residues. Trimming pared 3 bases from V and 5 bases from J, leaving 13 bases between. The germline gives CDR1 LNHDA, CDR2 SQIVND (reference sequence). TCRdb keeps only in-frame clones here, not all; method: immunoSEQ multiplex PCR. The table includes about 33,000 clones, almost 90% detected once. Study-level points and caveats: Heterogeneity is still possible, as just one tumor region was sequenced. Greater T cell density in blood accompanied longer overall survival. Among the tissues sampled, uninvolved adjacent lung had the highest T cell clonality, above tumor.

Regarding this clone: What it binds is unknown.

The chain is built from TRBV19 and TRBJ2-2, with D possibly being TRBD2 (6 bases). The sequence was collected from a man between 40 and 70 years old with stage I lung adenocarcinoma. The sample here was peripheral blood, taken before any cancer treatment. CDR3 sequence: CASSISGTLTGELFF. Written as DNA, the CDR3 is TGTGCCAGTAGTATTTCCGGGACTCTTACCGGGGAGCTGTTTTTT.